This TCR beta chain was found in a study of human T cells and chemical hapten exposure. V lost 2 bases and J 5 bases, leaving 10 bases between the germline ends. CDR1 and CDR2 (germline): SQVTM, ANQGSEA. The CDR3 contains 12 residues. Time point described: patch test 2, 6 weeks after DPC sensitization. Treatment reported: therapeutic diphenylcyclopropenone sensitization with weekly scalp DPC. MiXCR was run by TCRdb on the RACE reads, yielding one entry per CDR3 protein. The sample records roughly 150,000 distinct CDR3 sequences, roughly 10% being singletons. The chain has TRBV29-1 and TRBJ2-7; D may be TRBD2 (6 bases). This sample comprised whole blood, obtained in connection with sensitization to the hapten diphenylcyclopropenone (DPC). The receptor comes from a woman aged 45-60 years with alopecia areata. Some clones in this sample may be carry-over from other donors' samples. The CDR3 sequence is CSVEPGRNEQYF. For the CDR3, the DNA is TGCAGCGTTGAACCAGGGAGGAACGAGCAGTACTTC.